This T cell receptor beta chain was retrieved from a study of shared clonotypes between healthy human individuals. Each subset's genomic DNA was split evenly across several immunoSEQ plates. Method: immunoSEQ multiplex PCR; TCRdb's copy keeps in-frame clones and lacks some. The data contain about 2.1 million clones, 93% of them singletons. Study-wide findings and caveats: Around 5% of naive CD4 clonotypes were common to four donors. Inspection by rarefaction showed sorted-subset sequencing to be incomplete despite large depth. Blood alone was sampled, and tissue repertoires likely differ.

The CDR3 has 20 residues. The germline gives CDR1 MDHEN, CDR2 SYDVKM. Trimming cost V 5 bases and J 1 base; bases outside gene matches: 17. Naivety among CD8 cells was defined by CD45RO negativity and positive CCR7 selection, thereby excluding terminally differentiated effector memory CD45RA+ cells. In regard to this clone: Antigen unknown.

This chain joins TRBV28 and TRBJ2-1; 10 nucleotides agree with TRBD2. The clonotype originates from a man between 18 and 35 years old in good health. Some clones in this sample may be carry-over from other donors' samples. Sequencing was done on a sample of naive CD8+ T cells from PBMCs. The CDR3 nucleotides read TGTGCCAGCAGTCCCAACGGGGCAGGAAAGCGGGAGGGGTCCTACAATGAGCAGTTCTTC. This codes for CASSPNGAGKREGSYNEQFF.